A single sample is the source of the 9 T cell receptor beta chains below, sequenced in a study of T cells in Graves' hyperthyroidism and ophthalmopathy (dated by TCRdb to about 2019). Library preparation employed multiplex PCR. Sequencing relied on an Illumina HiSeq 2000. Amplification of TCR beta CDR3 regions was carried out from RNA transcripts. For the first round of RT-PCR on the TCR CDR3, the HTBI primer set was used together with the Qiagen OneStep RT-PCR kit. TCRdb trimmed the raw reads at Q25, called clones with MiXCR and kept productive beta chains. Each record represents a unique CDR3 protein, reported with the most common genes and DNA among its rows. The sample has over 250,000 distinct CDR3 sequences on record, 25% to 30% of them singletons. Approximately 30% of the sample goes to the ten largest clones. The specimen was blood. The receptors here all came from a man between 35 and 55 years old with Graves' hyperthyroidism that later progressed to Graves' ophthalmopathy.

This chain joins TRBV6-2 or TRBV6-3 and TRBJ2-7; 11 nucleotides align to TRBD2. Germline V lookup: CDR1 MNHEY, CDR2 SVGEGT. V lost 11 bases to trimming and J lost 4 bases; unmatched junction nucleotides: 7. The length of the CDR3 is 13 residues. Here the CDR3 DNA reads TGTGCCGCCCAACTAGCGGGAGTATACGAGCAGTACTTC. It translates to CAAQLAGVYEQYF.

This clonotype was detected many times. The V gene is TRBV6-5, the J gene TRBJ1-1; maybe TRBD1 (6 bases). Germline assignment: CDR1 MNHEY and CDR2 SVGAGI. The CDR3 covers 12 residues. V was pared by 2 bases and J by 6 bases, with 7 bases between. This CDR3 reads CASSYQGPEAFF. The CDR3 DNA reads TGTGCCAGCAGTTACCAGGGGCCTGAAGCTTTCTTT.

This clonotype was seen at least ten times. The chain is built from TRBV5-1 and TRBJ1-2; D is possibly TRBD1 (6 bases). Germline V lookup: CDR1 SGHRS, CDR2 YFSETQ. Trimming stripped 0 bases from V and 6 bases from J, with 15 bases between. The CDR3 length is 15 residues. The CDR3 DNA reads TGCGCCAGCAGCTTGGTGGGGGCTTTCATAAATGGCTACACCTTC. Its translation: CASSLVGAFINGYTF.

In DNA, the CDR3 is TGTGCCAGCAGTTTATCTGAGGGAAGGACAGGGATGAATCAGCCCCAGCATTTT. Amino acids: CASSLSEGRTGMNQPQHF. The chain couples TRBV12-3 or TRBV12-4 to TRBJ1-5; TRBD1 matches at 8 bases. V lost 2 bases and J lost 4; bases outside the gene matches: 13. The CDR3 contains 18 residues.

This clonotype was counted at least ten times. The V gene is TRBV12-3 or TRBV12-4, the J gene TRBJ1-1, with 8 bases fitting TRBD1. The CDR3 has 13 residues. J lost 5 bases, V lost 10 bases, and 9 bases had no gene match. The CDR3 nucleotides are TGTGCCACCAGAATCAGGGGGCATACTGAAGCTTTCTTT. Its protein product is CATRIRGHTEAFF.

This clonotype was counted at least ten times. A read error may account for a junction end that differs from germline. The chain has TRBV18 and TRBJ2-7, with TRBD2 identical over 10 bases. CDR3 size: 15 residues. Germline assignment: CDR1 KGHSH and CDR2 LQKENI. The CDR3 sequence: CASSPLAGPSYEQYF. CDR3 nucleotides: TGTGCCAGCTCTCCACTAGCGGGACCGTCCTACGAGCAGTACTTC.

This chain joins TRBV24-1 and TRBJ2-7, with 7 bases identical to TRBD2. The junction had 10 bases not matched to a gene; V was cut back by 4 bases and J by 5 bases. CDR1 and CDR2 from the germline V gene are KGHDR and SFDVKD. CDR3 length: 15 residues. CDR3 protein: CATSDRWGGSHEQYF. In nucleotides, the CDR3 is TGTGCCACCAGTGACCGGTGGGGCGGGAGCCACGAGCAGTACTTC.

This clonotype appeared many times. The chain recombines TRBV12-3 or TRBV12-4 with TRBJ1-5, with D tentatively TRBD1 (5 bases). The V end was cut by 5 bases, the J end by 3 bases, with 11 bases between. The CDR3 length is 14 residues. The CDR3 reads CASSLGRINQPQHF. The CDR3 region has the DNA TGTGCCAGCAGTCTGGGACGGATCAATCAGCCCCAGCATTTT.

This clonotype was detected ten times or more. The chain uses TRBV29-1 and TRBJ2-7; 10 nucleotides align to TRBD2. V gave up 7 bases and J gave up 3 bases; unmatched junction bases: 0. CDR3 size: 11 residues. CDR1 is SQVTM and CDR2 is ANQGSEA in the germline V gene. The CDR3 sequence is CSGTSGYEQYF. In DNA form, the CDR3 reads TGCAGCGGGACTAGCGGCTACGAGCAGTACTTC.